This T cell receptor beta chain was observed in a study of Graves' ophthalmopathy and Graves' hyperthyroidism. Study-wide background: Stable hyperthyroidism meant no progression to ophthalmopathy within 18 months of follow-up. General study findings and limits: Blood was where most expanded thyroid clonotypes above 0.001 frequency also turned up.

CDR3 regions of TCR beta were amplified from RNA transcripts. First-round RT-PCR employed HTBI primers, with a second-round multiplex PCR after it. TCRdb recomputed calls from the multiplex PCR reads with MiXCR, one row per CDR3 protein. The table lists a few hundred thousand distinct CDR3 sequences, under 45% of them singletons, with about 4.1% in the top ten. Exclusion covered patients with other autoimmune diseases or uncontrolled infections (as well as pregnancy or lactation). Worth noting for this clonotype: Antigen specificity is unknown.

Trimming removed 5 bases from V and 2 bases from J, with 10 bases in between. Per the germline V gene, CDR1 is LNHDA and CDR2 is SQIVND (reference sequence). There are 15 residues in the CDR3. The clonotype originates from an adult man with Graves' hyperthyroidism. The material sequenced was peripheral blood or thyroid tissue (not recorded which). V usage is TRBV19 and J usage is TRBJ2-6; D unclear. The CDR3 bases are TGTGCCAGTAGTCTGTGGGTAGCTGGGGCCAACGTCCTGACTTTC. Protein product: CASSLWVAGANVLTF.